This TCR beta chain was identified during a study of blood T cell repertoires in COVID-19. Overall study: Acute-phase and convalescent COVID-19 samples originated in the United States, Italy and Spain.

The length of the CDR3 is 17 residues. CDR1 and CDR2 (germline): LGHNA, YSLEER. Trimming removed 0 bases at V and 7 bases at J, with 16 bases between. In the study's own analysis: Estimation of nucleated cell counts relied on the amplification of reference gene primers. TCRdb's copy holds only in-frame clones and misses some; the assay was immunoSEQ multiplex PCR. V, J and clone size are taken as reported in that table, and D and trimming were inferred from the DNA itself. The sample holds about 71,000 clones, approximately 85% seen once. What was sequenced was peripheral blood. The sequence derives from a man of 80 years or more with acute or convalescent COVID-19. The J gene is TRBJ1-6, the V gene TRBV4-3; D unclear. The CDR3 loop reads CASSQDRRPDRNSPLHF. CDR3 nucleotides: TGCGCCAGCAGCCAAGATCGGAGGCCAGACCGGAATTCACCCCTCCACTTT.